This T cell receptor (beta chain) was sequenced in a study of CD8+ T cells in alopecia areata. The CDR3 loop spans 11 amino acids. V was clipped by 8 bases and J by 2 bases, with 6 bases between them. CDR1 is SEHNR, CDR2 FQNEAQ, per germline (reference sequence). In each case, RNA was isolated and then reverse transcribed into cDNA as the sequencing template. Clones were read by immunoSEQ multiplex PCR, and TCRdb kept only the in-frame ones, dropping some. The repertoire holds around 150,000 clones, with 55% as singletons. The sequenced material came from CD4+ T cells sorted from blood. The receptor's source is a human donor in good health. V and J are TRBV7-9 and TRBJ2-5; the D is unclear. The CDR3, as DNA: TGTGCCAGCGCACTTCAAGAGACCCAGTACTTC. Its protein product is CASALQETQYF.